The present T cell receptor beta chain was sequenced within a study of PD-L1 blockade in urothelial cancer. In the study overall: T cells were recovered from blood samples at a median of 141,255.

The germline V gene has CDR1 SEHNR and CDR2 FQNEAQ (reference sequence). CDR3 length: 13 amino acids. Trimming cost V 3 bases and J 5 bases, with 8 bases left between them. The time point is: pretreatment peripheral blood. The protocol was immunoSEQ multiplex PCR, while the TCRdb copy is restricted to in-frame clones and leaves out a portion. Here the sample spans about 43,000 clones, approximately 80% being singletons. The V gene is TRBV7-9, the J gene TRBJ2-1, with TRBD1 as a possible D gene (5 bases). The TCR was taken from a man aged 55 to 69 with urothelial cancer. The specimen comprised PBMCs, sampled around atezolizumab (anti-PD-L1) treatment. The CDR3 loop reads CASSLTENNEQFF. CDR3 coding DNA: TGTGCCAGCAGCTTGACAGAAAACAATGAGCAGTTCTTC. The complete variable domain, with remaining parts taken from reference TRBV7-9 and TRBJ2-1, reads DTGVSQNPRHKITKRGQNVTFRCDPISEHNRLYWYRQTLGQGPEFLTYFQNEAQLEKSRLLSDRFSAERPKGSFSTLEIQRTEQGDSAMYLCASSLTENNEQFFGPGTRLTVL.